The rows below give T cell receptor beta chains drawn from one sample of a study of OX40 agonist ivuxolimab in advanced cancers. Measured with immunoSEQ multiplex PCR; TCRdb has only the in-frame clones, and not every one. The sample includes 50,000 to 75,000 clones, roughly 90% of them seen just once. The sequences come from CD4+ or CD8+ T cells sorted from blood, collected in a trial of the OX40 agonist ivuxolimab. These receptors were taken from an adult with an advanced solid tumor such as melanoma, head and neck, liver or kidney cancer. Each CDR3 is given with its conserved first and last residue. D genes are given only for firm matches. Expanded clones are given a class, and other clones once, few, many or no size at all.

j_call	d_call	v_call	clone_size	cdr3_nt	cdr3_aa
TRBJ2-7	TRBD1	TRBV7-3	NA	TGTGCCAGCAGCTTTGGACAGGGACCCTACGAGCAGTACTTC	CASSFGQGPYEQYF
TRBJ2-3	TRBD2	TRBV5-5	NA	TGTGCCAGCAGCCTGAGGACTAGCGGGAGCTGGGATACGCAGTATTTT	CASSLRTSGSWDTQYF
TRBJ1-2	NA	TRBV6-5	NA	TGTGCCAGCAGTTACTCGCCTATAATAGGGGGCTACACCTTC	CASSYSPIIGGYTF
TRBJ2-5	NA	TRBV7-6	NA	TGTGCCAGCAGCTTAGTTTCAGGAGGGGAGACCCAGTACTTC	CASSLVSGGETQYF
TRBJ1-1	NA	TRBV19	once	TGTGCCAGTAGTAGACTGGACACCACAGGGACTGAAGCTTTCTTT	CASSRLDTTGTEAFF
TRBJ2-7	NA	TRBV30	NA	TGTGCCTGGAGTCAACAGGGTTACGAGCAGTACTTC	CAWSQQGYEQYF
TRBJ2-3	NA	TRBV7-9	NA	TGTGCCAGCAGCTTAGCCTCACGGGGGAGCACAGATACGCAGTATTTT	CASSLASRGSTDTQYF
TRBJ1-2	NA	TRBV6-1	NA	TGTGCCAGCAGTTATCGGGCTAGGGACTATGGCTACACCTTC	CASSYRARDYGYTF
TRBJ1-4	TRBD1	TRBV30	NA	TGTGCCTGGAGTGACGGGACAGTCGAGGGAAAACTGTTTTTT	CAWSDGTVEGKLFF
TRBJ2-7	NA	TRBV9	few	TGTGCCAGAACCGTGGGGCAGCCCTCCTACGAGCAGTACTTC	CARTVGQPSYEQYF